This passage covers 15 T cell receptor beta chains from one sample sequenced in a study of T cells in Graves' hyperthyroidism and ophthalmopathy. Researchers amplified the TCR beta CDR3 regions from RNA transcripts. Initially, a first-round RT-PCR of the TCR CDR3 employed the HTBI primer set. Each CDR3 protein gets one entry after TCRdb re-called the multiplex PCR reads with MiXCR. The repertoire includes about 720,000 distinct CDR3 sequences, 18% of them detected once, and approximately 16% sits in the top ten. The sequencing sample was made of blood. Receptors were obtained from a woman between 50 and 59 years old with Graves' hyperthyroidism that later progressed to Graves' ophthalmopathy.

The chain carries TRBV7-2 and TRBJ1-5; D is unclear. V lost 6 bases to trimming and J lost 0 bases, with 6 bases between them. The germline V gene has CDR1 SGHTA and CDR2 FQGNSA. This CDR3 is 13 amino acids long. The DNA of the CDR3 is TGTGCCAGCAGTGAAACTAGCAATCAGCCCCAGCATTTT. Amino acids: CASSETSNQPQHF.

This clonotype appeared many times. CDR3 region: CASSLEPARDEQFF. Here the CDR3 DNA reads TGCGCCAGCAGCTTAGAGCCAGCTAGAGATGAGCAGTTCTTC. The chain employs TRBV5-1 and TRBJ2-1; no clear D. V was clipped by 2 bases and J by 8 bases, with 14 bases between them. The CDR3 spans 14 residues. CDR1 is SGHRS, CDR2 YFSETQ, per germline.

At least ten counts were recorded for this clonotype. This rearrangement joins TRBV5-1 to TRBJ2-3; D is tentatively TRBD1 or TRBD2 (6 bases each). The CDR3 totals 13 residues. CDR1 and CDR2 (germline): SGHRS, YFSETQ. V gave up 4 bases and J gave up 1 base, with 7 bases separating them. The CDR3 coding sequence is TGCGCCAGCAGCGGGGGGCGCACAGATACGCAGTATTTT. It yields the protein CASSGGRTDTQYF.

CDR3 bases: TGTGCCAGCAGCGCCGACCAGGGGGAGGACGAGCAGTACTTC. Amino acids: CASSADQGEDEQYF. The chain has TRBV9 and TRBJ2-7; TRBD1 is a possible D gene (7 bases). Germline V lookup: CDR1 SGDLS, CDR2 YYNGEE. V gave up 3 bases and J gave up 5 bases, with 15 bases separating them. The CDR3 loop spans 14 amino acids.

This clonotype was picked up a small number of times. The chain recombines TRBV20-1 with TRBJ1-3; tentative D call: TRBD1 (5 bases). Germline V gene lookup returns CDR1 DFQATT and CDR2 SNEGSKA (reference sequence). The length of the CDR3 is 14 residues. V shed 7 bases and J shed 6 bases, with 19 bases lying between them. CDR3 nucleotide sequence: TGCAGTGGCAGGCATTCCCAGGGACTAAACACCATATATTTT. This encodes CSGRHSQGLNTIYF.

This clonotype was detected ten times or more. The chain uses TRBV12-3 or TRBV12-4 and TRBJ1-2, with 9 positions matching TRBD1. Trimming at V came to 5 bases and at J to 4 bases, leaving 5 bases not matched to a gene. The CDR3 length is 14 residues. This CDR3 is CASSKQGAGYGYTF. The CDR3 DNA sequence: TGTGCCAGCAGTAAACAGGGGGCCGGCTATGGCTACACCTTC.

This clonotype has just a few counts. The chain has TRBV5-5 and TRBJ2-7, with D perhaps being TRBD1 or TRBD2 (5 bases each). The germline CDR1 and CDR2 sequences are SGHKS and YYEKEE (reference sequence). V was shortened by 1 base and J by 2 bases, with 13 bases between the two germline ends. The CDR3 loop spans 15 amino acids. This CDR3 is CASSLFRDAPYEQYF. The CDR3 DNA reads as TGTGCCAGCAGCTTGTTCCGGGACGCCCCCTACGAGCAGTACTTC.

To note about this clonotype: A read error is possible here, since a much larger clone lies one base away. V gene TRBV11-1 combines with J gene TRBJ2-1; TRBD2 is a possible D gene (6 bases). CDR3 length: 15 amino acids. CDR1 and CDR2 from the germline V gene are SGHAT and FQDESV (reference sequence). The CDR3 coding sequence is TGTGCCTGCAGCTTAGGAGGGACCGACTACAATGAGCAGTTCTTC. This encodes CACSLGGTDYNEQFF.

This clonotype was observed a few times. This sequence joins TRBV9 and TRBJ1-6; D gene unclear. The CDR3 has 15 amino acids. Germline V gene sequence: CDR1 SGDLS, CDR2 YYNGEE. V was trimmed by 0 bases and J by 4 bases, leaving 8 bases between them. The CDR3 DNA is TGTGCCAGCAGCGTAGCTCAGAGTTATAATTCACCCCTCCACTTT. Translation gives CASSVAQSYNSPLHF.

Many counts were recorded for this clonotype. The V call is TRBV30, the J call TRBJ2-7; D unresolved. Between the trimmed V and J ends, which lost 0 bases and 2 bases, there was a span of 8 bases. The CDR3 has 13 amino acids. Per the germline V gene, CDR1 is GTSNPN and CDR2 is SVGIG (reference sequence). CDR3 residues: CAWSVGATYEQYF. In nucleotides, the CDR3 is TGTGCCTGGAGTGTCGGCGCTACCTACGAGCAGTACTTC.

Ten or more counts support this clonotype. The rearrangement uses TRBV6-1 and TRBJ2-5, with TRBD1 matching 8 bases. From germline, CDR1 is MNHNS and CDR2 SASEGT. This CDR3 spans 16 amino acids. V was clipped by 6 bases and J by 3 bases; unmatched bases: 12. As DNA, the CDR3 is TGTGCCAGCAGACACCCCGACAGGGGAAAAGAAGAGACCCAGTACTTC. Translation gives CASRHPDRGKEETQYF.

This clonotype was seen a handful of times. J is TRBJ1-2 and V is TRBV20-1; D is uncertain. V dropped 5 bases and J dropped 3 bases, with 13 bases sitting between them. The CDR3 has 13 residues. Germline CDR1 reads DFQATT; CDR2 reads SNEGSKA (reference sequence). CDR3 residues: CSAPSSLDYGYTF. CDR3 nucleotides: TGCAGTGCTCCCTCGTCCTTGGACTATGGCTACACCTTC.

This clonotype was found many times. This chain links TRBV6-1 with TRBJ2-3; D gene unclear. The V gene's germline CDR1 is MNHNS and CDR2 SASEGT. V was pared by 5 bases and J by 5 bases, with 14 bases between. The CDR3 has 14 amino acids. The CDR3 here is CASSWVEGRDTQYF. DNA for the CDR3: TGTGCCAGCAGTTGGGTGGAAGGTAGAGATACGCAGTATTTT.

This clonotype was observed a few times. This chain uses TRBV9 with TRBJ1-2, with 7 positions matching TRBD1. The V segment lost 4 bases and the J segment 0 bases; nucleotides outside the gene matches: 18. The CDR3 contains 19 residues. The germline V gene encodes CDR1 SGDLS and CDR2 YYNGEE. CDR3 sequence reads: CASSYRGTAIPNSNYGYTF. Written as DNA, the CDR3 is TGTGCCAGCAGCTACCGTGGGACAGCCATTCCTAATTCTAACTATGGCTACACCTTC.

This clonotype was observed many times. The chain links TRBV3-1 to TRBJ2-1, with 8 bases matching TRBD2. The CDR3 length is 15 residues. Trimming removed 0 bases from V and 3 bases from J; junction bases left unmatched: 1. Per the germline V gene, CDR1 is LGHDT and CDR2 is YNNKEL (reference sequence). The CDR3 bases are TGTGCCAGCAGCCAAGACCGGGGGGGCTACAATGAGCAGTTCTTC. Its translation is CASSQDRGGYNEQFF.